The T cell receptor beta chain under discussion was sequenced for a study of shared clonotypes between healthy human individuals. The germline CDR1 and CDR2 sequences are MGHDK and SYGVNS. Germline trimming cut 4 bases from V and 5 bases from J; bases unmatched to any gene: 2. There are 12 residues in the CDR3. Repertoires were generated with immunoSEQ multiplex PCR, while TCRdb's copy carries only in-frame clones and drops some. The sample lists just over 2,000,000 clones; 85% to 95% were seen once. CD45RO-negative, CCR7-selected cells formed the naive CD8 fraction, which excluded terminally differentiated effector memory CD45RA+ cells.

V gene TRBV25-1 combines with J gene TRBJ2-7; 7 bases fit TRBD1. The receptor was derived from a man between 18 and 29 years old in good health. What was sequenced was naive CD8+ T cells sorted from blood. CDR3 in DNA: TGTGCCAGCAGTGGACAGGGAAACGAGCAGTACTTC. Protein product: CASSGQGNEQYF.